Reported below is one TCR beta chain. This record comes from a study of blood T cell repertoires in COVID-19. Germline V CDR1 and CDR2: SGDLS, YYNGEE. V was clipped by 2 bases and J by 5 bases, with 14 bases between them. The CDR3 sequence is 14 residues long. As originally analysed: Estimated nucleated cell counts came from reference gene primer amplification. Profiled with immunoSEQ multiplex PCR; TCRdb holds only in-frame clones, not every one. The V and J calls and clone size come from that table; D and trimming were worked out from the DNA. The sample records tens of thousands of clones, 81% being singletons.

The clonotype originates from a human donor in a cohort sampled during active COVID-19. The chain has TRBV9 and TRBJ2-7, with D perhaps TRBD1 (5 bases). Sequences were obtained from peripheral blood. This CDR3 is CASSVSVGRDEQYF. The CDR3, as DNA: TGTGCCAGCAGCGTGTCCGTGGGCAGGGACGAGCAGTACTTC.